The clone carrying this T cell receptor (beta chain) has a count of ten or more. What it binds is unknown. Libraries were made from TCR beta cDNA, and they carried unique molecular identifiers. T cells numbering 1 to 10 million yielded a few hundred thousand cDNA molecules. TCRdb used MiXCR to reprocess the PCR reads, holding one entry per CDR3 protein. Altogether 600,000 to 750,000 distinct CDR3 sequences are present, 59% being singletons, with the ten largest covering approximately 11%. The ends were cut back, 3 bases at V and 4 bases at J, with 6 bases in the middle. Germline V gene sequence: CDR1 SGHAT, CDR2 FQNNGV. This CDR3 contains 12 residues. The data were obtained in a study of post-analysis software for immune sequencing data. Looking at the study overall: The disease courses covered relapsing-remitting, secondary progressive and progressive-relapsing multiple sclerosis.

The study's findings and limits: For normalized Chao1 diversity, multiple sclerosis patients scored significantly lower than controls did. Batch-matched samples strongly co-clustered by F measure. Included in a set of roughly 5 TRBV segments more frequent in patients than controls were TRBV5-6, TRBV5-1 and TRBV20-1.

Input material: blood. The J gene is TRBJ2-5, the V gene TRBV11-2; D perhaps matches TRBD2 (5 bases). The sequence derives from a girl under 10 years old with multiple sclerosis. In DNA, the CDR3 is TGTGCCAGCAGCTTTGAGGGAGAGACCCAGTACTTC. Translating it yields CASSFEGETQYF.